Sequencing of this T cell receptor (beta chain) was carried out in a study of T cell responses to AZD1222 COVID-19 vaccine. Study-wide findings and caveats: Repertoires were obtained only post-peak T cell response. In a largely white British group with more females than males, clonal diversity was possibly underestimated. Across the whole spike, CD4 TCRs peaked at regions 160-218 and 743-854. Recipients of AZD1222 seropositive at baseline numbered only 5 or 6.

To note about this clone: The antigen is unknown.

The repertoire was sequenced with immunoSEQ multiplex PCR; TCRdb's copy has only in-frame clones and lacks some. The table shows approximately 110,000 clones, with 88% occurring only once. This sample comprised peripheral blood, obtained on day 0 of MenACWY control vaccination. The TCR sequence derives from an adult in good health.

CDR3 in amino acids: CASSSRISYTF. The CDR3, as DNA: TGTGCCAGCAGTTCGAGGATTAGCTACACCTTC. The chain joins TRBV12-3 or TRBV12-4 to TRBJ1-2; no clear D. The V gene lost 4 bases and the J gene lost 9 bases, with 9 bases spanning the gap. The CDR3 extends over 11 amino acids.